This entry features one TCR beta chain sequence. The entry originates in a study of T cells in Graves' hyperthyroidism and ophthalmopathy. Amplification of TCR beta CDR3 regions used RNA as the template. HTBI primers were the set used in a first-round RT-PCR of the TCR CDR3. TCRdb re-derived calls from the multiplex PCR reads in MiXCR, one entry per CDR3 protein. This sample has about 200,000 distinct CDR3 sequences, with 17% found just once. Germline CDR1 is WSHSY and CDR2 is SAAADI. The CDR3 runs to 18 residues. Trimming took 2 bases from V and 5 from J, leaving 22 bases between them. This sequence was found in a woman between 45 and 65 years old with Graves' hyperthyroidism. The rearrangement uses TRBV10-2 and TRBJ1-5; weak D call: TRBD1 (6 bases). The sequenced material came from blood. The CDR3 coding sequence is TGCGCCAGCAGTGAGGGGGGGCCTATTGGCGATGGATATCAGCCCCAGCATTTT. The encoded protein is CASSEGGPIGDGYQPQHF.